This entry is about one T cell receptor (beta chain). The CDR3 length is 14 residues. Germline V gives CDR1 MDHEN, CDR2 SYDVKM. V was trimmed by 3 bases and J by 3 bases, leaving 11 bases between them. These data originate in a study of blood T cell repertoires in COVID-19. Study-wide background: Resolution of symptoms, clearance, or two negative PCRs was present in recovered Cohort 3 donors. Sample material is recorded as cDNA or gDNA derived from T cells, B-cell-depleted T cells, or PBMCs. Acute and convalescent COVID-19 samples came from the United States, Italy and Spain.

Assay used: immunoSEQ multiplex PCR; TCRdb lists only in-frame clones, some missing. In the table there are fewer than 350,000 clones, more than 75% of which are singletons. The chain combines TRBV28 with TRBJ1-1; D uncertain. The sequence was collected from a woman aged 55 to 70 in a cohort exposed to, infected with or recovered from COVID-19 (not recorded which). The sequenced sample was PBMCs or T cells enriched from blood (not recorded which). The CDR3 coding sequence is TGTGCCAGCAGTTTTAACAGAGAGTACACTGAAGCTTTCTTT. Translation: CASSFNREYTEAFF.